The clone carrying this TCR beta chain was counted many times. Its antigen is unidentified. Trimming removed 7 bases from V and 5 bases from J, with 15 bases in between. The CDR3 runs 13 residues. Germline CDR1 SEHNR, CDR2 FQNEAQ (reference sequence). This specimen belongs to a study of Graves' ophthalmopathy and Graves' hyperthyroidism. Amplification of TCR beta CDR3 regions used RNA transcripts. HTBI primers were used in a first-round RT-PCR, which preceded a second-round multiplex PCR. From the multiplex PCR reads, TCRdb called clonotypes with MiXCR, one entry per CDR3 protein. The table records around 520,000 distinct CDR3 sequences, roughly 40% of them present only once. The study, taken as a whole, reports: A model built from 13 signatures distinguished ophthalmopathy from stable hyperthyroidism with approximately 89% sensitivity and about 80% specificity.

In this cohort, patients with other autoimmune diseases, uncontrolled infections, pregnancy or lactation were excluded. This clonotype originated in an adult man with Graves' hyperthyroidism. The sequencing sample was made of peripheral blood or thyroid tissue (not recorded which). The chain uses TRBV7-9 and TRBJ2-7; tentative D call: TRBD2 (6 bases). CDR3 coding DNA: TGTGCCAGCACCCCTTTCGGAGGGAACGAGCAGTACTTC. Translated, it gives CASTPFGGNEQYF.